This TCR beta chain was captured in a study of beta chain features in type 1 diabetes. About this clone itself: Its antigen is unknown.

Study-wide points: A potential PCR bias toward shorter templates would be equal in patient and control samples.

The germline V gene has CDR1 GTSNPN and CDR2 SVGIG (reference sequence). There are 14 residues in the CDR3. The V and J ends lost 5 bases and 3 bases, in that order; junction bases with no gene match: 10. Using CD45RO/CCR7/CD25/CD127/CD95/CD27, CD4+ naive, central memory, regulatory and stem cell-like memory cells were sorted. Every isolated RNA sample was fully reverse transcribed, so sequencing captured expressed TCRB transcripts. This table comes from immunoSEQ multiplex PCR, and its TCRdb copy is limited to in-frame clones, with some not included. The table records almost 350,000 clones, 15% to 20% of them present only once.

The chain couples TRBV30 to TRBJ2-7, with 7 bases matching TRBD1. This receptor was taken from a woman aged 18-35 years in good health. Sequenced: naive CD4+ T cells from blood. CDR3 in DNA: TGTGCCTGGGCCGGGACAGCGGTCCGCTACGAGCAGTACTTC. Amino acid sequence: CAWAGTAVRYEQYF.